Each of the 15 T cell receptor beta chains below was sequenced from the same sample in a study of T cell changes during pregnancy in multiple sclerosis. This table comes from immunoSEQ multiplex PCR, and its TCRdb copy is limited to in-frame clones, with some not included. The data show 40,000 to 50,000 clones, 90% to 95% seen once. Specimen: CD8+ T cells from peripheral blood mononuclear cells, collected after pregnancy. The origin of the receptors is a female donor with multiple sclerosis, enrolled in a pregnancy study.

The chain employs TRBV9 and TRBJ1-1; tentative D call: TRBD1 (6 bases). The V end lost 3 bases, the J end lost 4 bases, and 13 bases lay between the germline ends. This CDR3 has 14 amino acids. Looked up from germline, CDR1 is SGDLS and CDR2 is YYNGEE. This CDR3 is CASSGEGGGTEAFF. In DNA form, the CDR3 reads TGTGCCAGCAGCGGGGAGGGGGGTGGCACTGAAGCTTTCTTT.

CDR3 DNA sequence: TGTGCCAGCAGCGTAGAAGGAGGGCCAGGCTACACCTTC. It translates to CASSVEGGPGYTF. This chain links TRBV9 with TRBJ1-2, with D unclear. The CDR3 has 13 residues. Per the germline V gene, CDR1 is SGDLS and CDR2 is YYNGEE. Trimming took 0 bases from V and 8 from J, leaving 11 bases between them.

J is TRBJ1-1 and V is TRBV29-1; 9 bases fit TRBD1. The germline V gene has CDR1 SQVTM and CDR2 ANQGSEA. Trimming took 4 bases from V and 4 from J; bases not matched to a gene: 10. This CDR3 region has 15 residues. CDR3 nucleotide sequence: TGCAGCGTTGTCGGCGGACAGGGGAGCCGCACTGAAGCTTTCTTT. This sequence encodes CSVVGGQGSRTEAFF.

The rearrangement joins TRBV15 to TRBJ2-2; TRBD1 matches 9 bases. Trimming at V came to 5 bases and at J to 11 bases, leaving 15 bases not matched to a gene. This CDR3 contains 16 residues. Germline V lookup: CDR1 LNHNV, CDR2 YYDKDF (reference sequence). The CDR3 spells CATSVRPTDRGDELFF. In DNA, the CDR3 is TGTGCCACCAGCGTACGACCCACTGACAGGGGGGACGAGCTGTTTTTT.

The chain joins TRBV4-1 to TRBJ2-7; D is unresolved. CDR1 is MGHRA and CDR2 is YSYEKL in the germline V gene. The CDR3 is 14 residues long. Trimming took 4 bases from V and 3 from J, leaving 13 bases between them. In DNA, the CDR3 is TGCGCCAGCAGCCGAGCACGTGCAGGCTACGAGCAGTACTTC. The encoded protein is CASSRARAGYEQYF.

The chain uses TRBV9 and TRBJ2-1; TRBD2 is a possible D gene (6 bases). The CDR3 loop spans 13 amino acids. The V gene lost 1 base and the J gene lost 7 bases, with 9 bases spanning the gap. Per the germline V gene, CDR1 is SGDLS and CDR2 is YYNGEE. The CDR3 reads CASSVLGGNEQFF. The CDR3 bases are TGTGCCAGCAGCGTATTGGGGGGAAATGAGCAGTTCTTC.

The CDR3 loop is CASSHPSGSSTDTQYF. The CDR3 DNA sequence: TGCGCCAGCAGCCACCCTAGCGGGTCTAGCACAGATACGCAGTATTTT. The chain couples TRBV4-1 to TRBJ2-3; 8 bases align to TRBD2. The V gene's germline CDR1 is MGHRA and CDR2 YSYEKL. This CDR3 has 16 amino acids. Germline trimming cut 3 bases from V and 0 bases from J; bases unmatched to any gene: 5.

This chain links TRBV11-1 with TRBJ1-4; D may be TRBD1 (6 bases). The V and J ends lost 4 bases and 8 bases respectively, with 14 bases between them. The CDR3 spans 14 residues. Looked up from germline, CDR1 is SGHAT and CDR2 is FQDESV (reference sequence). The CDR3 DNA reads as TGTGCCAGCAGCTCCTTGGACAGCGAGGAAAAACTGTTTTTT. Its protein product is CASSSLDSEEKLFF.

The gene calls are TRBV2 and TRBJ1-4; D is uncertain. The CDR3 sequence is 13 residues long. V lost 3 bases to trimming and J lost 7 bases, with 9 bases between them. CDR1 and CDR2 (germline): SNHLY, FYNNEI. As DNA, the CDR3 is TGTGCCAGCAGTGACGGACTGGGTGAAAAACTGTTTTTT. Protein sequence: CASSDGLGEKLFF.

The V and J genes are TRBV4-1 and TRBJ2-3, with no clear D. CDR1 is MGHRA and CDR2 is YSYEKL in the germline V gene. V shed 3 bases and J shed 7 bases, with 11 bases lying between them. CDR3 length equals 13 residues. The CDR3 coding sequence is TGCGCCAGCAGCCACGTGTCAGGAAATACGCAGTATTTT. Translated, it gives CASSHVSGNTQYF.

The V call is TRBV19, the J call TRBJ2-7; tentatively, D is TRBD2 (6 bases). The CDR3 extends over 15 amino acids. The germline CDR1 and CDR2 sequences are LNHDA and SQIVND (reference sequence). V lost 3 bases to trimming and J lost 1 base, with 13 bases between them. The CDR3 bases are TGTGCCAGTAGTATTGGTGGAGGGCATTCCTACGAGCAGTACTTC. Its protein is CASSIGGGHSYEQYF. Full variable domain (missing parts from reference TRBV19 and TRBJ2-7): DGGITQSPKYLFRKEGQNVTLSCEQNLNHDAMYWYRQDPGQGLRLIYYSQIVNDFQKGDIAEGYSVSREKKESFPLTVTSAQKNPTAFYLCASSIGGGHSYEQYFGPGTRLTVT.

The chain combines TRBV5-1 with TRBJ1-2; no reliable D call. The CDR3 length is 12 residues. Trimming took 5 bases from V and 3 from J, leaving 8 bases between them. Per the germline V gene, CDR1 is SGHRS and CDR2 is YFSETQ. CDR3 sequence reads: CASSPGDYGYTF. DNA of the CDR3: TGCGCCAGCAGTCCAGGCGACTATGGCTACACCTTC.

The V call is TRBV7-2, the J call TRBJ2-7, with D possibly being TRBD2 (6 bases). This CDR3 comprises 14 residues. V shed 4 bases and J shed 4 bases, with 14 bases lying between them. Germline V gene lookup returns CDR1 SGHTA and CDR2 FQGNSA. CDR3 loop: CASSSIPGEYEQYF. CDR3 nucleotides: TGTGCCAGCAGCTCCATCCCGGGGGAGTACGAGCAGTACTTC.

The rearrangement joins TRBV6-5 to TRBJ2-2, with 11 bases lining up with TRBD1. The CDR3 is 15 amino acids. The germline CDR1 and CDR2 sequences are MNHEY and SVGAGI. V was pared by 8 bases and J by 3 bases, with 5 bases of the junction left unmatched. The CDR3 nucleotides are TGTGCCAGCTGGGGACAGGGGGTTTACACCGGGGAGCTGTTTTTT. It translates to CASWGQGVYTGELFF.

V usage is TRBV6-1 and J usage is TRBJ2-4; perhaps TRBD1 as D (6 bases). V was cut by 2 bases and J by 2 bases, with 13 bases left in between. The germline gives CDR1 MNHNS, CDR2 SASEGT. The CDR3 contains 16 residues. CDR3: CASSEWDKISKNIQYF. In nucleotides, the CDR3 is TGTGCCAGCAGTGAATGGGACAAGATATCCAAAAACATTCAGTACTTC.